A single TCR beta chain is shown here with its context. The sample belongs to a study of blood T cell repertoires in COVID-19. The V gene lost 3 bases and the J gene lost 8 bases, with 16 bases spanning the gap. This CDR3 spans 14 amino acids. CDR1 and CDR2 (germline): KGHSH, LQKENI. In the original workflow: Nucleated cell number was recorded as an estimate derived from reference gene primer amplification. The assay was immunoSEQ multiplex PCR, and TCRdb's table has in-frame clones only and misses some. V, J and clone size are those of that table, while D and trimming were read from the DNA. The sample holds fewer than 250,000 clones, 75% to 85% seen once.

V usage is TRBV18 and J usage is TRBJ1-1; a weak D match, TRBD1 (5 bases). The receptor comes from a man aged 55 to 70 with acute or convalescent COVID-19. The sequencing sample was made of peripheral blood. In DNA, the CDR3 is TGTGCCAGCTCACCGAATGGGGGGAGGGGAGAAGCTTTCTTT. Protein: CASSPNGGRGEAFF.